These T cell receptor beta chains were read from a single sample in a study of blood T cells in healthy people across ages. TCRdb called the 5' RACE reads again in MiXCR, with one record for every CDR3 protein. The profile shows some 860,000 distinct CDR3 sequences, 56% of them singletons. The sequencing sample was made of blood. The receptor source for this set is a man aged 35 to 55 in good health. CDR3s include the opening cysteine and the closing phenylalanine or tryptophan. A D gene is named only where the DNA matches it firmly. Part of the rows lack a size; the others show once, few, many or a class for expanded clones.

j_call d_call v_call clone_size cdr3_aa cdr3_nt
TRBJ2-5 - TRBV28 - CASSSAHKRSQETQYF TGTGCCAGCAGCTCAGCCCATAAAAGATCCCAAGAGACCCAGTACTTC
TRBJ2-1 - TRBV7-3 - CASRRLGGDNEQFF TGTGCCAGCAGGAGACTTGGGGGAGACAATGAGCAGTTCTTC
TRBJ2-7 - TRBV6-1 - CASSVDRDQYF TGTGCCAGCAGCGTTGACAGAGATCAGTACTTC
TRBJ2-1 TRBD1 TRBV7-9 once CASSDGQGPYNEQFF TGTGCCAGCAGCGACGGACAGGGGCCGTACAATGAGCAGTTCTTC
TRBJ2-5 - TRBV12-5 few CASGQLRGETQYF TGTGCTAGTGGTCAATTGAGAGGCGAGACCCAGTACTTC
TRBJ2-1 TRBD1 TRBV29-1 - CSASDRGRNEQFF TGCAGCGCCTCGGACAGGGGCAGGAATGAGCAGTTCTTC
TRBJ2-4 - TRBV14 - CASSQASGIFAEEYF TGTGCCAGCAGCCAGGCCTCCGGGATATTCGCGGAGGAGTACTTC
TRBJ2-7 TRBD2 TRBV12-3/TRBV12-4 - CASRPRTSGSYEQYF TGTGCCAGCAGACCGAGGACTAGCGGGAGCTACGAGCAGTACTTC
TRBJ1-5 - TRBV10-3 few CAISESRGGQRSQPQHF TGTGCCATCAGTGAGTCGAGGGGTGGACAGCGTAGCCAGCCCCAGCATTTT
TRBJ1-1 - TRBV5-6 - CASSLFGGGGAFF TGTGCCAGCAGCTTGTTCGGGGGTGGAGGAGCTTTCTTT
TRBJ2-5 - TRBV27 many CASSFFMSETQYF TGTGCCAGCAGTTTCTTTATGTCGGAGACCCAGTACTTC
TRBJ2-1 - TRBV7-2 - CASSSGPTHNEQFF TGTGCCAGCAGCTCGGGCCCGACGCACAATGAGCAGTTCTTC
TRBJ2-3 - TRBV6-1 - CASSELANQRGDTQYF TGTGCCAGCAGTGAATTGGCTAACCAACGAGGAGATACGCAGTATTTT
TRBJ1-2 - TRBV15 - CTTSGTQGLVWSGYTF TGTACCACCAGCGGAACCCAGGGTTTAGTATGGAGTGGCTACACCTTC
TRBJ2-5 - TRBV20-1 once CSATDQTYQETQYF TGCAGTGCTACGGACCAGACCTACCAAGAGACCCAGTACTTC
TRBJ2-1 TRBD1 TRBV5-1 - CASSPRQGDNEQFF TGCGCCAGCAGCCCACGACAGGGAGACAATGAGCAGTTCTTC
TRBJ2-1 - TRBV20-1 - CSARPSKSYNEQFF TGCAGTGCTAGACCGAGCAAGTCCTACAATGAGCAGTTCTTC